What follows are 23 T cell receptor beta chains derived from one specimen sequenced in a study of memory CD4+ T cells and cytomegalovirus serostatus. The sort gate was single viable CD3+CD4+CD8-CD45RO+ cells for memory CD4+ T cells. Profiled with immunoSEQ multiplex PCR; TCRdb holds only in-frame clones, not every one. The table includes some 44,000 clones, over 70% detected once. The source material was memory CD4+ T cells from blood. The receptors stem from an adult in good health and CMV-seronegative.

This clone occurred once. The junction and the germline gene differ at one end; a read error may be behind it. In DNA form, the CDR3 reads TGTGCCAGCAGAAAAGAATCCTCTAATTCACCCCTCCACTTT. It translates to CASRKESSNSPLHF. The chain employs TRBV5-8 and TRBJ1-6; D is unresolved. Germline V CDR1 and CDR2: SGHTS, YDEGEE. The CDR3 length is 14 residues.

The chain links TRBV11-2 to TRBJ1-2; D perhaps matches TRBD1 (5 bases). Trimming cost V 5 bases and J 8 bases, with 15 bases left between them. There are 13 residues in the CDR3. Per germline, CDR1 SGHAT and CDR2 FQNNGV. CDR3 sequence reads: CASSPGTAGGYTF. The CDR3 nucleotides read TGTGCCAGCAGCCCCGGGACCGCGGGAGGCTACACCTTC.

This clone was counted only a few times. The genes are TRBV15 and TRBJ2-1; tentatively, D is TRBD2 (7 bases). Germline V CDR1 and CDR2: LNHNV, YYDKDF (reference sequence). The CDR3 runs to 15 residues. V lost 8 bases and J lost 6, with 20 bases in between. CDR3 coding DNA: TGTGCCACCGGATCCTGGGGGGGCCCCGGCAATGAGCAGTTCTTC. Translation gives CATGSWGGPGNEQFF.

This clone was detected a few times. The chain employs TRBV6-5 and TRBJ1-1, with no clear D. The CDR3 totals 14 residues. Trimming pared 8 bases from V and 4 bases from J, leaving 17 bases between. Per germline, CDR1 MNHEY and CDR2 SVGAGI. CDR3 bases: TGTGCCAGCGCTTCGGGGAATCGGGCCACTGAAGCTTTCTTT. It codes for CASASGNRATEAFF.

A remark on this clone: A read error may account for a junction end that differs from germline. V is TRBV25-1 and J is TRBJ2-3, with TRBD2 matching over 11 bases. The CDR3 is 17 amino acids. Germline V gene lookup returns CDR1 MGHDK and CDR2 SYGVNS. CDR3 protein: CAGSESATSGGGDTQYF. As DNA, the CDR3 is TGTGCCGGCAGTGAATCCGCAACTAGCGGGGGAGGGGATACGCAGTATTTT. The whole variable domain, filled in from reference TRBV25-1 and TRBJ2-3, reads EADIYQTPRYLVIGTGKKITLECSQTMGHDKMYWYQQDPGMELHLIHYSYGVNSTEKGDLSSESTVSRIRTEHFPLTLESARPSHTSQYLCAGSESATSGGGDTQYFGPGTRLTVL.

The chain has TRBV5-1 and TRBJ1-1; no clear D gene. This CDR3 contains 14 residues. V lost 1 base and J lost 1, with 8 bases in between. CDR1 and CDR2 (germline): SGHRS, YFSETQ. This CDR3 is CASSLRSGNTEAFF. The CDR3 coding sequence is TGCGCCAGCAGCTTGAGGAGTGGGAACACTGAAGCTTTCTTT.

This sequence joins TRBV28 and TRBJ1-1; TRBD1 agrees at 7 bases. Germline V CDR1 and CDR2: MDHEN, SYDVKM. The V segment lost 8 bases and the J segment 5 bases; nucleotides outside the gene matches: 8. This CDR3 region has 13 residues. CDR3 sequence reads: CASGKQGITEAFF. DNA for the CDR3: TGTGCCAGCGGAAAACAGGGGATTACTGAAGCTTTCTTT.

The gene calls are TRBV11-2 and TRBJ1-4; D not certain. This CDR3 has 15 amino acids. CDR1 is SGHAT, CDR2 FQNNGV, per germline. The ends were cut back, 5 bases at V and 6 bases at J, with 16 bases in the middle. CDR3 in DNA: TGTGCCAGCAGCGTCAAGGACGGCTTTTATGAAAAACTGTTTTTT. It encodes CASSVKDGFYEKLFF.

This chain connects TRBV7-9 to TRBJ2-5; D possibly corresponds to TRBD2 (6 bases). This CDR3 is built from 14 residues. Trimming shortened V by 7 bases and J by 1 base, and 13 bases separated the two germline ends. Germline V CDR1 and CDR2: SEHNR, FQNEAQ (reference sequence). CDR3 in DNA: TGTGCCAGCACGGGGCGGGGACCCCAAGAGACCCAGTACTTC. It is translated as CASTGRGPQETQYF.

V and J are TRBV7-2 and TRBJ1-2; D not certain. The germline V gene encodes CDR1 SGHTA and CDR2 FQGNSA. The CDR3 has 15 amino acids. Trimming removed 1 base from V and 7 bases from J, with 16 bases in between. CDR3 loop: CASSLDGVPGRGYTF. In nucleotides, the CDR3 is TGTGCCAGCAGCTTAGACGGGGTACCAGGTCGTGGCTACACCTTC.

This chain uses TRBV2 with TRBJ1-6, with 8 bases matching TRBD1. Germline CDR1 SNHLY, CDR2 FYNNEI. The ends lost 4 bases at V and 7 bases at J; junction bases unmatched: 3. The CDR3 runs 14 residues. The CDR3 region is CASSVDRGNSPLHF. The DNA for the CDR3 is TGTGCCAGCAGTGTCGACAGGGGAAATTCACCCCTCCACTTT.

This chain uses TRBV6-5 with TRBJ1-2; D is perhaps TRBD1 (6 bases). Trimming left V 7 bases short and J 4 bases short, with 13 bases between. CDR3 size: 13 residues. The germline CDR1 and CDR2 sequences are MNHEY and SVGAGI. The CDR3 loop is CASTPGQIYGYTF. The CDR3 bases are TGTGCCAGCACCCCCGGACAGATCTATGGCTACACCTTC.

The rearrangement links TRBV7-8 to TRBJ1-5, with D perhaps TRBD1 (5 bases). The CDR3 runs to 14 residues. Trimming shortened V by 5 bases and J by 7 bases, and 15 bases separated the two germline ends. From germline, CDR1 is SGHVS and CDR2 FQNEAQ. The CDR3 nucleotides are TGTGCCAGCAGCCCGCAGGGTCAAGACCAGCCCCAGCATTTT. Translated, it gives CASSPQGQDQPQHF.

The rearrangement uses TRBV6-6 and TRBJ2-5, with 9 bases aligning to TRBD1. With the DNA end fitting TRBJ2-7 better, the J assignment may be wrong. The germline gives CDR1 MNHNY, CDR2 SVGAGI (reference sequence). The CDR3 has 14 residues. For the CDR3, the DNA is TGTGCCAGCAGGCCCGGGACAGGGCTCTACGAGCAGTACTTC. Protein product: CASRPGTGLYEQYF.

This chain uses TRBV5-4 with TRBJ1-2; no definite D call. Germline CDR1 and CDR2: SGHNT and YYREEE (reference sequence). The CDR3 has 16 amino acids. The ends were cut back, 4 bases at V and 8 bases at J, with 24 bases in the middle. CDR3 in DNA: TGTGCCAGCAGCACATCTCCTTGGACCCAGGAGAGGGGCTACACCTTC. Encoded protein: CASSTSPWTQERGYTF.

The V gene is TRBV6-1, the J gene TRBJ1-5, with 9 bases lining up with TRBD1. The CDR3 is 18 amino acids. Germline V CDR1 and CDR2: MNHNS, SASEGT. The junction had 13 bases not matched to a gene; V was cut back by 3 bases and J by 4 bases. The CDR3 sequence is CASSDLPSQGAPNQPQHF. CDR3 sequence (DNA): TGTGCCAGCAGTGATCTTCCGTCACAGGGGGCCCCAAATCAGCCCCAGCATTTT.

The CDR3 DNA reads as TGTGCCAGCGGCGGGTTACGGGGCTTCTACGAGCAGTACTTC. This sequence encodes CASGGLRGFYEQYF. The chain combines TRBV7-9 with TRBJ2-7, with D perhaps matching TRBD1 or TRBD2 (5 bases each). The V gene's germline CDR1 is SEHNR and CDR2 FQNEAQ (reference sequence). Between the trimmed V and J ends, which lost 8 bases and 3 bases, there was a span of 17 bases. The CDR3 totals 14 residues.

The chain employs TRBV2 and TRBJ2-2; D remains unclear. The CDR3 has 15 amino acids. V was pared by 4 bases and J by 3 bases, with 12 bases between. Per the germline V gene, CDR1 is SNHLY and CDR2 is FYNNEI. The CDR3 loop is CASSGAPSYTGELFF. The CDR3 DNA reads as TGTGCCAGCAGTGGGGCCCCATCATACACCGGGGAGCTGTTTTTT.

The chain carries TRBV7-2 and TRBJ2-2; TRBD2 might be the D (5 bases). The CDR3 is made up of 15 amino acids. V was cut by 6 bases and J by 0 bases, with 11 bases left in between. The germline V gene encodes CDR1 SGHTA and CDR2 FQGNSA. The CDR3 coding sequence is TGTGCCAGCAGTCCTGGACTCGCGAACACCGGGGAGCTGTTTTTT. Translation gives CASSPGLANTGELFF.

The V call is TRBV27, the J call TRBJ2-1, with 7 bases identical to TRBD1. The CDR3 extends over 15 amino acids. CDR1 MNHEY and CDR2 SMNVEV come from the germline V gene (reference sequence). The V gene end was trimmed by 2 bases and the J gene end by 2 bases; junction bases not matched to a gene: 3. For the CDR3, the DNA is TGTGCCAGCAGTTTACAGGGGGTCGCCTACAATGAGCAGTTCTTC. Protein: CASSLQGVAYNEQFF.

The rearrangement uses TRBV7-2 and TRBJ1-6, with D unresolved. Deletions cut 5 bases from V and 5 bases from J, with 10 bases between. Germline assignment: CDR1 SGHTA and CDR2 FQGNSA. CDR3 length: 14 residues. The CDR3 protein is CASSLGLNNSPLHF. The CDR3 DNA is TGTGCCAGCAGCCTCGGGCTAAATAATTCACCCCTCCACTTT.

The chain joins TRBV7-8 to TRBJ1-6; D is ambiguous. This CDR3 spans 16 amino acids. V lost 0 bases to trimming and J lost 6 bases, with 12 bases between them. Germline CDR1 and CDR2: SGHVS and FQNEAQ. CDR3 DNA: TGTGCCAGCAGCTTAGCTCCGAAAGGAACTAATTCACCCCTCCACTTT. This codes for CASSLAPKGTNSPLHF.

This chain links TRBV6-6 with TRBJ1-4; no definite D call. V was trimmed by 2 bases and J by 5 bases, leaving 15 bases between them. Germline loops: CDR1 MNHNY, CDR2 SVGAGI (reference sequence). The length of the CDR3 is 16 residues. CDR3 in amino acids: CASSYGRPLRNEKLFF. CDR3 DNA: TGTGCCAGCAGTTACGGTCGACCTCTTAGAAATGAAAAACTGTTTTTT.